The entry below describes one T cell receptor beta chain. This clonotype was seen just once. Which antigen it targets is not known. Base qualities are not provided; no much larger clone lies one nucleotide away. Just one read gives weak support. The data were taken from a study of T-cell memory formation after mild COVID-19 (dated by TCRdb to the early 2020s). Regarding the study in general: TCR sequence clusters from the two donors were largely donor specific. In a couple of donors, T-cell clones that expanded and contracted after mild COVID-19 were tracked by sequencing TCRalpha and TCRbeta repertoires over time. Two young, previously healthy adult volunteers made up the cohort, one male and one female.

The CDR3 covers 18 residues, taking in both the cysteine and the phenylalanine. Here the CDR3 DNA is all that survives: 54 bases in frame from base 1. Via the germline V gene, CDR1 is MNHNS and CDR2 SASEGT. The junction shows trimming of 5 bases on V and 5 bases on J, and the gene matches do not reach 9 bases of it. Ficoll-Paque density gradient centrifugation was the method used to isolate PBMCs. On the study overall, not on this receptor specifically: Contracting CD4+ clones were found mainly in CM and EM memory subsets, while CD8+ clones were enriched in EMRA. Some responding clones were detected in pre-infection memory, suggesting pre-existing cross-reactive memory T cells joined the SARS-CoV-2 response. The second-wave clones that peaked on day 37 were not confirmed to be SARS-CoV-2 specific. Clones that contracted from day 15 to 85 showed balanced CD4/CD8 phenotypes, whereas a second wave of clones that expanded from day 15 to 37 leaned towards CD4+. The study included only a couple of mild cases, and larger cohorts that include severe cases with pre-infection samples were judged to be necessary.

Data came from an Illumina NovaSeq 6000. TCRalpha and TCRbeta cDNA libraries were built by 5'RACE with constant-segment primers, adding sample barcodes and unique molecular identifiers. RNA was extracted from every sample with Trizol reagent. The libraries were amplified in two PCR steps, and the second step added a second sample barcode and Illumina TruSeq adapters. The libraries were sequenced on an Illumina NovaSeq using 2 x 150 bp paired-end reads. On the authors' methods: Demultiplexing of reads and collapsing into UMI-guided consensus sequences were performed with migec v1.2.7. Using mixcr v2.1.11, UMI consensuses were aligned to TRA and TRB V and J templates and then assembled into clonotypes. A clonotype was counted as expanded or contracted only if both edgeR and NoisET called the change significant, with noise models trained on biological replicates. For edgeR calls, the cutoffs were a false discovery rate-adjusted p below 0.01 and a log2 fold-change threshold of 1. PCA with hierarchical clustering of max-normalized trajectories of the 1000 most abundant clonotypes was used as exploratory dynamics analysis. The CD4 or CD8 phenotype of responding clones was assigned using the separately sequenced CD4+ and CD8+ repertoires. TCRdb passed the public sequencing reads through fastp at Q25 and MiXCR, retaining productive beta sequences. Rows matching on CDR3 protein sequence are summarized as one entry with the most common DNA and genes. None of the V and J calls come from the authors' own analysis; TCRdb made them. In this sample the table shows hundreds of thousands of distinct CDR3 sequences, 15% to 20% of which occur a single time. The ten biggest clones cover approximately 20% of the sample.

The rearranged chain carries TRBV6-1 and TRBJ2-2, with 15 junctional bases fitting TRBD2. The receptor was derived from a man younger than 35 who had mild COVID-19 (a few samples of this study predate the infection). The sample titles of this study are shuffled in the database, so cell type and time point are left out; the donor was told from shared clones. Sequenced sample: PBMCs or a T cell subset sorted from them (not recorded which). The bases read TGTGCCAGCAGTCAGGGACTAGCGGGGGGTAGTGATACCGGGGAGCTGTTTTTT. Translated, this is CASSQGLAGGSDTGELFF.